The 28 T cell receptor beta chains in this list originate from one sample, sequenced in a study of T cell changes during pregnancy in multiple sclerosis. Produced via immunoSEQ multiplex PCR; TCRdb's table is partial and in-frame only. The sample lists approximately 60,000 clones; over 80% were seen once. Sequencing was performed on peripheral blood, taken in the first trimester of pregnancy. These receptors were obtained from a female donor with multiple sclerosis, enrolled in a pregnancy study.

In DNA form, the CDR3 reads TGTGCCAGCAGCCAAAACTCGAGGGGACAGGGGGACACTGAAGCTTTCTTT. Translating gives CASSQNSRGQGDTEAFF. The genes are TRBV4-2 and TRBJ1-1; 11 bases align to TRBD1. This CDR3 has 17 residues. The germline V gene encodes CDR1 LGHNA and CDR2 YNFKEQ. Trimming at V came to 2 bases and at J to 3 bases, leaving 8 bases not matched to a gene.

The CDR3 sequence is CASSRREGWGDTEAFF. Here the CDR3 DNA reads TGTGCCAGCAGTCGCCGAGAGGGATGGGGGGACACTGAAGCTTTCTTT. The chain has TRBV28 and TRBJ1-1; TRBD1 is a possible D gene (5 bases). Germline V gene data show CDR1 as MDHEN and CDR2 as SYDVKM. The CDR3 spans 16 residues. V was trimmed by 5 bases and J by 3 bases, leaving 19 bases between them.

The rearrangement uses TRBV19 and TRBJ1-1; D is possibly TRBD1 (6 bases). Germline V CDR1 and CDR2: LNHDA, SQIVND (reference sequence). The length of the CDR3 is 13 residues. The V end lost 6 bases, the J end lost 11 bases, and 19 bases lay between the germline ends. The CDR3 loop is CASRGTTHTWAFF. For the CDR3, the DNA is TGTGCCAGTAGAGGGACAACCCACACCTGGGCTTTCTTT.

J is TRBJ2-2 and V is TRBV15; D unresolved. V shed 2 bases and J shed 0 bases, with 13 bases lying between them. The CDR3 has 17 residues. Per the germline V gene, CDR1 is LNHNV and CDR2 is YYDKDF (reference sequence). The DNA of the CDR3 is TGTGCCACCAGCAGATACCGCGTCAGGCCGAACACCGGGGAGCTGTTTTTT. The encoded protein is CATSRYRVRPNTGELFF.

V and J are TRBV28 and TRBJ2-7, with 8 bases lining up with TRBD1. The ends lost 5 bases at V and 7 bases at J; junction bases unmatched: 7. CDR1 and CDR2 from the germline V gene are MDHEN and SYDVKM. The CDR3 extends over 13 amino acids. CDR3 sequence (DNA): TGTGCCAGCAGTGGGGGACAGGCGGTAGAGCAGTACTTC. Its translation: CASSGGQAVEQYF.

This clone was seen a few times. The chain recombines TRBV6-6 with TRBJ1-5; D might be TRBD1 (6 bases). The germline V gene has CDR1 MNHNY and CDR2 SVGAGI (reference sequence). The CDR3 totals 14 residues. V was trimmed by 6 bases and J by 7 bases, leaving 16 bases between them. CDR3 region: CASSHRDKRQPQHF. In nucleotides, the CDR3 is TGTGCCAGCAGCCACCGGGACAAAAGACAGCCCCAGCATTTT.

The J gene is TRBJ2-5, the V gene TRBV11-2, with D perhaps matching TRBD2 (6 bases). The germline gives CDR1 SGHAT, CDR2 FQNNGV. V was cut by 6 bases and J by 2 bases, with 16 bases left in between. The CDR3 is made up of 15 amino acids. The CDR3 sequence: CASSWGERDQETQYF. DNA for the CDR3: TGTGCCAGCAGTTGGGGGGAGAGGGATCAAGAGACCCAGTACTTC.

V is TRBV9 and J is TRBJ2-5; 10 positions agree with TRBD1. The V and J ends lost 3 bases and 5 bases, in that order; junction bases with no gene match: 16. From germline, CDR1 is SGDLS and CDR2 YYNGEE. This CDR3 spans 18 amino acids. The CDR3 DNA reads TGTGCCAGCAGCGCCGCCACCGTCGGGACAGGGGACCGGGAGACCCAGTACTTC. Its protein product is CASSAATVGTGDRETQYF. Based on the CDR3 plus reference TRBV9 and TRBJ2-5, the full variable domain is DSGVTQTPKHLITATGQRVTLRCSPRSGDLSVYWYQQSLDQGLQFLIQYYNGEERAKGNILERFSAQQFPDLHSELNLSSLELGDSALYFCASSAATVGTGDRETQYFGPGTRLLVL.

The chain's CDR3 is CASSTWTGGSYEQYF. As DNA, the CDR3 is TGTGCCAGTAGTACCTGGACAGGGGGGTCCTACGAGCAGTACTTC. This chain links TRBV19 with TRBJ2-7, with 10 bases fitting TRBD1. From germline, CDR1 is LNHDA and CDR2 SQIVND (reference sequence). V lost 4 bases, J lost 1 base, and 4 bases stayed unmatched. The CDR3 sequence is 15 residues long.

The chain recombines TRBV28 with TRBJ1-2; 7 nucleotides match TRBD1. This CDR3 contains 15 residues. Germline CDR1 and CDR2: MDHEN and SYDVKM. V gave up 6 bases and J gave up 6 bases; unmatched junction bases: 13. CDR3 coding DNA: TGTGCCAGCAGCGTTTTGGGGGTTCAGGGGGATGGCTACACCTTC. As protein: CASSVLGVQGDGYTF.

This clone was found once. V gene TRBV7-9 combines with J gene TRBJ2-7, with 14 nucleotides matching TRBD2. The length of the CDR3 is 16 residues. V lost 3 bases and J lost 5; bases outside the gene matches: 6. CDR1 is SEHNR and CDR2 is FQNEAQ in the germline V gene (reference sequence). This CDR3 reads CASSFRGTSGSHEQYF. As DNA, the CDR3 is TGTGCCAGCAGCTTTCGTGGGACTAGCGGGAGCCACGAGCAGTACTTC.

This clone is a singleton in its sample. V usage is TRBV19 and J usage is TRBJ2-1; TRBD2 agrees at 13 bases. Trimming removed 4 bases from V and 8 bases from J; junction bases left unmatched: 5. The V gene's germline CDR1 is LNHDA and CDR2 SQIVND (reference sequence). CDR3 length equals 15 residues. The CDR3 DNA is TGTGCCAGTAGTAAGGGGACTAGCGGGAAGGATGAGCAGTTCTTC. Translated, it gives CASSKGTSGKDEQFF.

The chain joins TRBV19 to TRBJ2-2, with 12 bases matching TRBD2. J lost 5 bases, V lost 8 bases, and 3 bases had no gene match. This CDR3 is built from 14 residues. Germline CDR1 LNHDA, CDR2 SQIVND (reference sequence). The CDR3 loop reads CASRLAGDTGELFF. The CDR3, as DNA: TGTGCCAGTCGACTAGCGGGAGATACCGGGGAGCTGTTTTTT.

This chain joins TRBV29-1 and TRBJ2-7; D may be TRBD2 (6 bases). V was cut by 4 bases and J by 6 bases, with 16 bases left in between. The CDR3 length is 13 residues. Germline V lookup: CDR1 SQVTM, CDR2 ANQGSEA. Here the CDR3 reads CSVAGAMGSEQYF. Written as DNA, the CDR3 is TGCAGCGTTGCGGGAGCCATGGGTTCCGAGCAGTACTTC.

CDR3 loop: CASSPKSTDTGAFF. In nucleotides, the CDR3 is TGTGCCAGCAGCCCTAAGAGTACCGATACGGGAGCTTTCTTT. V and J are TRBV7-9 and TRBJ1-1, with D hard to call. V dropped 5 bases and J dropped 10 bases, with 20 bases sitting between them. The CDR3 loop spans 14 amino acids. From germline, CDR1 is SEHNR and CDR2 FQNEAQ (reference sequence).

This chain links TRBV7-3 with TRBJ2-1, with 8 bases lining up with TRBD2. Germline assignment: CDR1 SGHTA and CDR2 FQGTGA. Trimming took 5 bases from V and 10 from J; bases not matched to a gene: 10. This CDR3 contains 14 residues. The CDR3 nucleotides read TGTGCCAGCAGCCTAAATCTAGCGGGTGAAGAGCAGTTCTTC. Its protein product is CASSLNLAGEEQFF.

The V gene is TRBV2, the J gene TRBJ2-3, with D possibly being TRBD2 (6 bases). V was cut by 2 bases and J by 2 bases, with 11 bases left in between. CDR1 and CDR2 from the germline V gene are SNHLY and FYNNEI. CDR3 length: 15 amino acids. The CDR3, as DNA: TGTGCCAGCAGTGAAAGGGACTCCTACACAGATACGCAGTATTTT. Translated, it gives CASSERDSYTDTQYF.

This clone was recorded only once. This chain connects TRBV4-3 to TRBJ1-1; tentative D call: TRBD1 (5 bases). This CDR3 is built from 14 residues. Germline CDR1 reads LGHNA; CDR2 reads YSLEER. V gave up 0 bases and J gave up 4 bases, with 9 bases separating them. In DNA form, the CDR3 reads TGCGCCAGCAGCCAAGATTGGACACCCACTGAAGCTTTCTTT. This sequence encodes CASSQDWTPTEAFF.

V is TRBV7-9 and J is TRBJ2-7; 9 nucleotides match TRBD2. The J segment lost 6 bases and the V segment lost 5 bases, leaving 17 bases of the junction unmatched. The germline gives CDR1 SEHNR, CDR2 FQNEAQ (reference sequence). The CDR3 length is 17 residues. The CDR3 sequence is CASSPRLWREGPGEQYF. Here the CDR3 DNA reads TGTGCCAGCAGCCCGCGGCTGTGGCGGGAGGGCCCGGGCGAGCAGTACTTC.

This chain connects TRBV28 to TRBJ1-2; the match to TRBD1 covers 9 bases. Germline V gene sequence: CDR1 MDHEN, CDR2 SYDVKM. This CDR3 spans 13 amino acids. V shed 6 bases and J 5 bases; nucleotides not matched to a gene: 4. CDR3 bases: TGTGCCAGCAGACGACAGGGGGATTATGGCTACACCTTC. The encoded protein is CASRRQGDYGYTF.

The chain carries TRBV18 and TRBJ2-2; D ambiguous. The CDR3 sequence is 13 residues long. Germline-derived CDR1 and CDR2 are KGHSH and LQKENI. V gave up 4 bases and J gave up 6 bases, with 9 bases separating them. The chain's CDR3 is CASSREISGELFF. The CDR3 nucleotides are TGTGCCAGCTCACGCGAAATCTCCGGGGAGCTGTTTTTT.

As to this clone: One end of the junction fails to match germline, which may point to a read error. The chain combines TRBV7-7 with TRBJ2-1; D gene uncertain. Germline V gene data show CDR1 as SSHAT and CDR2 as FNYEAQ (reference sequence). This CDR3 has 15 amino acids. The chain's CDR3 is CASSLDLRSYNEQFF. In DNA form, the CDR3 reads TGTGCTAGCAGCTTAGATCTACGCTCCTACAATGAGCAGTTCTTC.

The V call is TRBV30, the J call TRBJ2-2, with 8 positions matching TRBD1. The CDR3 runs 16 residues. Germline lookup yields CDR1 GTSNPN and CDR2 SVGIG (reference sequence). Trimming removed 3 bases from V and 5 bases from J; junction bases left unmatched: 11. The CDR3 here is CAWSPKRQGRTGELFF. The DNA for the CDR3 is TGTGCCTGGAGCCCAAAAAGACAGGGGCGAACCGGGGAGCTGTTTTTT.

The chain carries TRBV6-4 and TRBJ2-5, with 11 bases fitting TRBD2. Per the germline V gene, CDR1 is MRHNA and CDR2 is SNTAGT. The ends lost 0 bases at V and 5 bases at J; junction bases unmatched: 5. This CDR3 has 16 residues. The CDR3 DNA reads TGTGCCAGCAGTGACTCTACTAGCGGGAGTCCGGAGACCCAGTACTTC. Protein sequence: CASSDSTSGSPETQYF.

The CDR3 DNA reads as TGTGCCACCAGCAGAGATCGCGGTCAGGGCACTGAAGCTTTCTTT. Amino acids: CATSRDRGQGTEAFF. This sequence joins TRBV15 and TRBJ1-1, with D possibly being TRBD1 (5 bases). Germline V gives CDR1 LNHNV, CDR2 YYDKDF (reference sequence). V was trimmed by 0 bases and J by 4 bases, leaving 12 bases between them. The CDR3 covers 15 residues.

CDR3 in amino acids: CASSVSTGANTEAFF. DNA of the CDR3: TGTGCCAGCAGCGTATCGACAGGGGCGAACACTGAAGCTTTCTTT. The chain combines TRBV9 with TRBJ1-1; 8 positions agree with TRBD1. There are 15 residues in the CDR3. V shed 1 base and J 1 base; nucleotides not matched to a gene: 3. Per the germline V gene, CDR1 is SGDLS and CDR2 is YYNGEE. The variable domain in full, completed from reference TRBV9 and TRBJ1-1, reads DSGVTQTPKHLITATGQRVTLRCSPRSGDLSVYWYQQSLDQGLQFLIQYYNGEERAKGNILERFSAQQFPDLHSELNLSSLELGDSALYFCASSVSTGANTEAFFGQGTRLTVV.

V and J are TRBV19 and TRBJ1-2; TRBD1 matches at 7 bases. The J segment lost 10 bases and the V segment lost 1 base, leaving 6 bases of the junction unmatched. The CDR3 consists of 13 residues. Germline V gene sequence: CDR1 LNHDA, CDR2 SQIVND (reference sequence). The CDR3 region is CASSIGQGIDYTF. CDR3 DNA: TGTGCCAGTAGTATAGGACAGGGAATAGACTACACCTTC.

The genes are TRBV7-6 and TRBJ2-7; 10 nucleotides agree with TRBD2. CDR3 length: 16 amino acids. Germline trimming cut 0 bases from V and 5 bases from J; bases unmatched to any gene: 7. CDR1 and CDR2 from the germline V gene are SGHVS and FNYEAQ. The CDR3 DNA reads as TGTGCCAGCAGCTTAGCAGGAGCTAGCGGGAGAAACGAGCAGTACTTC. Protein sequence: CASSLAGASGRNEQYF.